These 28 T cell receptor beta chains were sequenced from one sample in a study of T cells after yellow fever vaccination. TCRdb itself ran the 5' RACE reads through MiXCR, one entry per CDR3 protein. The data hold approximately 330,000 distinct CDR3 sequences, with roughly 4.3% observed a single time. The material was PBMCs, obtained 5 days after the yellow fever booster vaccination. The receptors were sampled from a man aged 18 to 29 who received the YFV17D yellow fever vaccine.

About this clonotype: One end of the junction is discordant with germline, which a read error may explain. The CDR3 sequence: CASSPNSQGYSEQFF. The DNA for the CDR3 is TGTGCCAGCAGCCCGAACTCCCAGGGGTACAGTGAGCAGTTCTTC. The chain recombines TRBV9 with TRBJ2-1; tentatively, D is TRBD1 (6 bases). Germline CDR1 reads SGDLS; CDR2 reads YYNGEE. The CDR3 extends over 15 amino acids.

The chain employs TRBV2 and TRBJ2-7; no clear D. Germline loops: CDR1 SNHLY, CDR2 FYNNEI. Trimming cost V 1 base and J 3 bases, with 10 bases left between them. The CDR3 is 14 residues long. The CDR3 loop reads CASSEVSKGYEQYF. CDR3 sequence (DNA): TGTGCCAGCAGTGAAGTCAGTAAAGGCTACGAGCAGTACTTC.

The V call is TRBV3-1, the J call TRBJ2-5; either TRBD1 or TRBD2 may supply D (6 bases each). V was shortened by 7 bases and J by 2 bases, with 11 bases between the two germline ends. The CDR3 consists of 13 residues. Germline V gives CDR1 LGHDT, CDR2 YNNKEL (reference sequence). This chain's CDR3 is CASTLGGQETQYF. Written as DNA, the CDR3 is TGTGCCAGCACTTTAGGGGGGCAAGAGACCCAGTACTTC.

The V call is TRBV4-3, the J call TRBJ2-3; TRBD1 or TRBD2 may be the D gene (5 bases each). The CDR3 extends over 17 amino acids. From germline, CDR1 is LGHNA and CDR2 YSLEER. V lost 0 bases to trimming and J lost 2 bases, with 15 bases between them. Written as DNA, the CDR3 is TGCGCCAGCAGCCAAGATACCGGGACGGATGTCACAGATACGCAGTATTTT. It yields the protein CASSQDTGTDVTDTQYF.

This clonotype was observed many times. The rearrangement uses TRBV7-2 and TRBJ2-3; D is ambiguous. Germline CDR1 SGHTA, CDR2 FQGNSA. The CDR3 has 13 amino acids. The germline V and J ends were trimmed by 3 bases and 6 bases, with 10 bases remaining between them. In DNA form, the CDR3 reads TGTGCCAGCAGCTTGGCCCAGGAGGATACGCAGTATTTT. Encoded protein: CASSLAQEDTQYF. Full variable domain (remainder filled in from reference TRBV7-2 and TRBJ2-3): GAGVSQSPSNKVTEKGKDVELRCDPISGHTALYWYRQSLGQGLEFLIYFQGNSAPDKSGLPSDRFSAERTGGSVSTLTIQRTQQEDSAVYLCASSLAQEDTQYFGPGTRLTVL.

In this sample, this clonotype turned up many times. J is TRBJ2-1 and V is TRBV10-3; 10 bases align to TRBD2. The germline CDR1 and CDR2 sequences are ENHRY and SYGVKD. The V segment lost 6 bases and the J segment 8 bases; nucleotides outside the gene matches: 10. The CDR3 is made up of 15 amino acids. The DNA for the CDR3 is TGTGCCATCAGAGCGAGCGGGGGGGCCGTCCATGAGCAGTTCTTC. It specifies CAIRASGGAVHEQFF.

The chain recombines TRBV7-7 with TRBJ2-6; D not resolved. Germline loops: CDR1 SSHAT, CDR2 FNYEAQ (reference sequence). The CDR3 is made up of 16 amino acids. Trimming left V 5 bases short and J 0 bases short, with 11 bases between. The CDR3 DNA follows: TGTGCCAGCAGCCGAAACGAAGGCTCTGGGGCCAACGTCCTGACTTTC. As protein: CASSRNEGSGANVLTF.

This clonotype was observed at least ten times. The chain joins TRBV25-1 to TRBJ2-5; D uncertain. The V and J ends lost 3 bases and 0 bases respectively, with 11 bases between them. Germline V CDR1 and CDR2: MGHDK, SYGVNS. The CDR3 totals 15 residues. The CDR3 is CASSDGMDDQETQYF. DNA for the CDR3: TGTGCCAGCAGTGACGGCATGGACGACCAAGAGACCCAGTACTTC.

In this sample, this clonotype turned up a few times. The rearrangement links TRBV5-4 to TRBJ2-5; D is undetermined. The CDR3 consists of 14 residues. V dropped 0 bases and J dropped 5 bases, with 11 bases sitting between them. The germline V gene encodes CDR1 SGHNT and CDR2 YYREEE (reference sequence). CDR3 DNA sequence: TGTGCCAGCAGCTTGGAGTGGTCGTGGGAGACCCAGTACTTC. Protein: CASSLEWSWETQYF.

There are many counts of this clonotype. CDR3 DNA: TGTGCCAGCAGCTTAGTGGTTTTGTCGGACAGGGGTCGGAACACCATATATTTT. It specifies CASSLVVLSDRGRNTIYF. This chain joins TRBV7-2 and TRBJ1-3, with TRBD1 matching 9 bases. CDR3 length: 18 amino acids. J lost 7 bases, V lost 1 base, and 14 bases had no gene match. The germline V gene has CDR1 SGHTA and CDR2 FQGNSA. Looking up the rest from reference TRBV7-2 and TRBJ1-3 gives the full variable domain: GAGVSQSPSNKVTEKGKDVELRCDPISGHTALYWYRQSLGQGLEFLIYFQGNSAPDKSGLPSDRFSAERTGGSVSTLTIQRTQQEDSAVYLCASSLVVLSDRGRNTIYFGEGSWLTVV.

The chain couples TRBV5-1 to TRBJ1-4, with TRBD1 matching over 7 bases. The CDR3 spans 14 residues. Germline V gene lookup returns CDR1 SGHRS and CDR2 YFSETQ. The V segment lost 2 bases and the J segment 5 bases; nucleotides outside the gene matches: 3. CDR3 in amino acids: CASSFRTGNEKLFF. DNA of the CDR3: TGCGCCAGCAGCTTCCGGACAGGAAATGAAAAACTGTTTTTT.

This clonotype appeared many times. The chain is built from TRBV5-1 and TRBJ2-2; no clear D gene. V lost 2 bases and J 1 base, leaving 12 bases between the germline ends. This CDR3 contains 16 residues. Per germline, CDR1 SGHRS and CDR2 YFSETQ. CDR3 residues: CASSFQGQMNTGELFF. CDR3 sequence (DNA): TGCGCCAGCAGCTTTCAAGGGCAGATGAACACCGGGGAGCTGTTTTTT.

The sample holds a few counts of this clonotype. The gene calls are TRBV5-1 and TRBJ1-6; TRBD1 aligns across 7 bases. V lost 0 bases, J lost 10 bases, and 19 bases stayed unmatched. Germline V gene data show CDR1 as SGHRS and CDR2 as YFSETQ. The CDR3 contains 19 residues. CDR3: CASSLVPNHRGGESSPLHF. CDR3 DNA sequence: TGCGCCAGCAGCTTGGTCCCGAACCACAGGGGCGGGGAGAGCTCACCCCTCCACTTT.

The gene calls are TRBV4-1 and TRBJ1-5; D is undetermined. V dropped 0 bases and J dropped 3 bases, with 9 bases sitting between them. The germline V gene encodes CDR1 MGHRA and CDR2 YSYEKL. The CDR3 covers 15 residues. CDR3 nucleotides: TGCGCCAGCAGCCAAGATATGCAGTCCAATCAGCCCCAGCATTTT. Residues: CASSQDMQSNQPQHF.

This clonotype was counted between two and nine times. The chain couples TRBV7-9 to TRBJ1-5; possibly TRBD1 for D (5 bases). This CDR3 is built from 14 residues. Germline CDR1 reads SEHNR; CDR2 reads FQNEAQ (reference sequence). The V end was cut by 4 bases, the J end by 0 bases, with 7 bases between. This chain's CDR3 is CASSWGDSNQPQHF. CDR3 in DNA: TGTGCCAGCAGCTGGGGGGATAGCAATCAGCCCCAGCATTTT.

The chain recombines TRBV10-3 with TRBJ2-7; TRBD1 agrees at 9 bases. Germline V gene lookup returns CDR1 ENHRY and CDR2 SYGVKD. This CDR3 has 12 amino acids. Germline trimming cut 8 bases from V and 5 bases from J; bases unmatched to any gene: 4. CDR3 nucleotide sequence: TGTGCCATCCGGGGGACAGGGAACGAGCAGTACTTC. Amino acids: CAIRGTGNEQYF.

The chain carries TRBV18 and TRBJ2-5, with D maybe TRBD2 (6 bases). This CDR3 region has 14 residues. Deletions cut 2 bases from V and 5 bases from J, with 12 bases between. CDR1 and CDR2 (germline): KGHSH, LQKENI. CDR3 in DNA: TGTGCCAGCTCACCAGTTTGGGAGGCGGAGACCCAGTACTTC. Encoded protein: CASSPVWEAETQYF.

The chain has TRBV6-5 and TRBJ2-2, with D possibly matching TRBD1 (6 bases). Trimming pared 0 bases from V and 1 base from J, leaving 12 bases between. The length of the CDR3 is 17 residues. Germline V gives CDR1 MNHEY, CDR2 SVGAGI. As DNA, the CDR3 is TGTGCCAGCAGTTACTCGCCAGGGGCAGGGAACACCGGGGAGCTGTTTTTT. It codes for CASSYSPGAGNTGELFF.

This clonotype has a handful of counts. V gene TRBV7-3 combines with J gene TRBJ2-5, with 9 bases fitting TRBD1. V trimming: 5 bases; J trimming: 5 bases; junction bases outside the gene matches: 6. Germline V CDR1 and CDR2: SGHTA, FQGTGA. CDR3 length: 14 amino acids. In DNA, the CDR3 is TGTGCCAGCAGCAATACAGGGGGCCGGGAGACCCAGTACTTC. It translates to CASSNTGGRETQYF.

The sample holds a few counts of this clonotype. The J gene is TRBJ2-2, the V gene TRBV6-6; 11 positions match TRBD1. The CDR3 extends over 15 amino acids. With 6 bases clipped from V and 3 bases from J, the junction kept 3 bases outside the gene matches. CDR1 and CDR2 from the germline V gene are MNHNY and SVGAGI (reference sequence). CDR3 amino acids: CASRDRGRDTGELFF. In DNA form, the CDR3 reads TGTGCCAGCAGGGACAGGGGGCGCGACACCGGGGAGCTGTTTTTT.

DNA for the CDR3: TGTGCCAGCAGCTTTAACAGGGGTGAACAGCCCCAGCATTTT. Its protein is CASSFNRGEQPQHF. J is TRBJ1-5 and V is TRBV7-2; 7 bases fit TRBD1. The CDR3 runs 14 residues. Germline CDR1 SGHTA, CDR2 FQGNSA. After removal of 3 bases from V and 7 bases from J, the junction contained 6 bases not matched to a gene.

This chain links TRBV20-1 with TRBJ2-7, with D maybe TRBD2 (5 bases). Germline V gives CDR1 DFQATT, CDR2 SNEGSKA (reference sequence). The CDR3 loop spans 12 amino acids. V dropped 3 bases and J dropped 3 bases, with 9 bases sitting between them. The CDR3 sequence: CSASPEGYEQYF. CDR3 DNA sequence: TGCAGTGCTAGCCCCGAGGGCTACGAGCAGTACTTC.

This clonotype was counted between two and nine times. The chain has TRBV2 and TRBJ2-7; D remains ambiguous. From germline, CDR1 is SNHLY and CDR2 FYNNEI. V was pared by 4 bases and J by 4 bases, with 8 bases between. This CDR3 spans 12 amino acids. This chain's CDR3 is CASSAATYEQYF. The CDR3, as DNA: TGTGCCAGCAGTGCCGCCACGTACGAGCAGTACTTC.

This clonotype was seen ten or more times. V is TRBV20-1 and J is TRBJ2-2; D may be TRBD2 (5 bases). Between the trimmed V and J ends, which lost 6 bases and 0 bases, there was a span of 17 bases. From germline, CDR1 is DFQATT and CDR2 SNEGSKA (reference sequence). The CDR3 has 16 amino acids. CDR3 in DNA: TGCAGTGCCAGGAGAGTGGAGGATCCGAACACCGGGGAGCTGTTTTTT. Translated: CSARRVEDPNTGELFF.

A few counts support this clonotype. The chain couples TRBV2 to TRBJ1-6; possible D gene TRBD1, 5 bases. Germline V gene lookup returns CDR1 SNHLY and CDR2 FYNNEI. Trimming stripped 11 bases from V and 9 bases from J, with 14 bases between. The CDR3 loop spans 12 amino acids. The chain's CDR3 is CAGQGVGSPLHF. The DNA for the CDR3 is TGTGCCGGCCAAGGGGTTGGTTCACCCCTCCACTTT.

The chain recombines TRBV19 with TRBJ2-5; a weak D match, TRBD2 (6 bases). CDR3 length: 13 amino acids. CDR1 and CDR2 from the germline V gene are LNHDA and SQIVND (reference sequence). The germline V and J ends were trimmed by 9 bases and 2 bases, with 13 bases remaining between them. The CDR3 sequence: CARPAGMQETQYF. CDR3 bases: TGTGCCAGACCGGCGGGGATGCAAGAGACCCAGTACTTC.

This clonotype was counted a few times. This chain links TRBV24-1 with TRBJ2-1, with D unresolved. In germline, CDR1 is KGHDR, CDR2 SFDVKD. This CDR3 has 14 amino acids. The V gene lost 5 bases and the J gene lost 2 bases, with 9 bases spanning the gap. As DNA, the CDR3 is TGTGCCACCAGTGGGGATTCCACCTACAATGAGCAGTTCTTC. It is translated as CATSGDSTYNEQFF.

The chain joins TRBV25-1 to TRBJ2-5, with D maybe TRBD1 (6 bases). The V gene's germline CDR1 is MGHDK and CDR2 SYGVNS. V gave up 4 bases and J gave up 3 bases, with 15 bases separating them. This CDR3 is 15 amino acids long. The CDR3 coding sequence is TGTGCCAGCAGTGCAGCCCGGGACACGGAAGAGACCCAGTACTTC. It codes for CASSAARDTEETQYF.